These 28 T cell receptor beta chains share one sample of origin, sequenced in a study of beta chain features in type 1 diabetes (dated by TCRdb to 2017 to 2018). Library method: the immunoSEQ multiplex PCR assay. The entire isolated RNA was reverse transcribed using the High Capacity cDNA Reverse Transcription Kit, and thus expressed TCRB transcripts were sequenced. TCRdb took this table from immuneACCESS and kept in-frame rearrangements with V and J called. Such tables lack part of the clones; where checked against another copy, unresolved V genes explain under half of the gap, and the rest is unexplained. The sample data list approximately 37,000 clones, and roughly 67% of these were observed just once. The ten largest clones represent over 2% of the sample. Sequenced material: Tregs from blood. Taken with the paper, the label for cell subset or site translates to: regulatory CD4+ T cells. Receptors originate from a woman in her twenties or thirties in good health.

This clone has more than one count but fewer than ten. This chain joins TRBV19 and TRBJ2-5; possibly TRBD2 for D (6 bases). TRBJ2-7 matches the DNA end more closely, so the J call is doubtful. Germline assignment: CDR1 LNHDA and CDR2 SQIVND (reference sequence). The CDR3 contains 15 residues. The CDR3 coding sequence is TGTGCCAGTAGTATAGTGGCGGGGAAAAACTACGAGCAGTACTTC. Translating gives CASSIVAGKNYEQYF.

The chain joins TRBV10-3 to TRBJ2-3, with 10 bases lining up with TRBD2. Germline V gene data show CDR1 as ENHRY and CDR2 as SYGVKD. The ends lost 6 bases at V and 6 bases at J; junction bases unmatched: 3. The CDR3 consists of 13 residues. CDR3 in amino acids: CAIRGLAADTQYF. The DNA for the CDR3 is TGTGCCATCAGAGGACTAGCGGCGGATACGCAGTATTTT.

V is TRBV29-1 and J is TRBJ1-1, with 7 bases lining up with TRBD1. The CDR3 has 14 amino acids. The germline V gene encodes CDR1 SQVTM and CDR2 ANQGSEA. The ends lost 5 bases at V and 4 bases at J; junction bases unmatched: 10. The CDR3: CSVTRQGTTTEAFF. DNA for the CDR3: TGCAGCGTTACGAGACAGGGTACGACCACTGAAGCTTTCTTT.

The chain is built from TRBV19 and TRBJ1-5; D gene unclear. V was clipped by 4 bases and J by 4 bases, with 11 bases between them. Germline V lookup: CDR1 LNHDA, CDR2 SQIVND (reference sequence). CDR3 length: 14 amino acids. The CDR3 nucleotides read TGTGCCAGTAGTACCAGACATCTAAATCAGCCCCAGCATTTT. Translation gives CASSTRHLNQPQHF.

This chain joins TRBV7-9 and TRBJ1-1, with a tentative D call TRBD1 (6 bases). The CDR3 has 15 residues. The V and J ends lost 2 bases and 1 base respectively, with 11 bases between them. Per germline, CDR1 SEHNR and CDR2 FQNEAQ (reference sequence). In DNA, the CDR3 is TGTGCCAGCAGCTTAATGGCCAGGGGGAACACTGAAGCTTTCTTT. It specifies CASSLMARGNTEAFF.

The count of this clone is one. This CDR3 reads CASRLHPGLSGEQYF. Written as DNA, the CDR3 is TGTGCCAGCAGACTCCACCCCGGACTAAGCGGCGAGCAGTACTTC. V is TRBV28 and J is TRBJ2-7, with D perhaps matching TRBD2 (6 bases). Germline V CDR1 and CDR2: MDHEN, SYDVKM. The V end was cut by 6 bases, the J end by 6 bases, with 21 bases between. This CDR3 has 15 amino acids.

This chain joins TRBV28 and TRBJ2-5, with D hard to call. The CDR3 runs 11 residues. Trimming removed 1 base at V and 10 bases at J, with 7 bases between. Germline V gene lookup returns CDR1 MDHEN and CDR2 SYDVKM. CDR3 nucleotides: TGTGCCAGCAGTTTATCCCAGGTCCAGTACTTC. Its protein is CASSLSQVQYF.

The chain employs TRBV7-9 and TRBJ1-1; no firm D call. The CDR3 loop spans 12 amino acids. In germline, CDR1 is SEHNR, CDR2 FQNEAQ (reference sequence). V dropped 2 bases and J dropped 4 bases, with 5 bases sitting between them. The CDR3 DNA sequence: TGTGCCAGCAGCTTATTCAGCACTGAAGCTTTCTTT. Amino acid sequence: CASSLFSTEAFF. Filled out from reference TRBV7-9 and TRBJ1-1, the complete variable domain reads DTGVSQNPRHKITKRGQNVTFRCDPISEHNRLYWYRQTLGQGPEFLTYFQNEAQLEKSRLLSDRFSAERPKGSFSTLEIQRTEQGDSAMYLCASSLFSTEAFFGQGTRLTVV.

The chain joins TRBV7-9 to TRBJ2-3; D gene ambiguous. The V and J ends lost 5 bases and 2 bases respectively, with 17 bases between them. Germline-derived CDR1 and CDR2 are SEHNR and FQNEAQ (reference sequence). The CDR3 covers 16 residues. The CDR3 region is CASSPRPAAFTDTQYF. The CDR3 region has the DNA TGTGCCAGCAGCCCGAGGCCGGCCGCTTTCACAGATACGCAGTATTTT. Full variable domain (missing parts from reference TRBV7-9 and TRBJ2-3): DTGVSQNPRHKITKRGQNVTFRCDPISEHNRLYWYRQTLGQGPEFLTYFQNEAQLEKSRLLSDRFSAERPKGSFSTLEIQRTEQGDSAMYLCASSPRPAAFTDTQYFGPGTRLTVL.

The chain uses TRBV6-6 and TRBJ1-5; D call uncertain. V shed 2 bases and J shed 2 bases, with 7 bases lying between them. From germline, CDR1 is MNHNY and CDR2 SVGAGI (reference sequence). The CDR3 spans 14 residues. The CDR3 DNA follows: TGTGCCAGCAGTTACACAGACCGCAATCAGCCCCAGCATTTT. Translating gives CASSYTDRNQPQHF.

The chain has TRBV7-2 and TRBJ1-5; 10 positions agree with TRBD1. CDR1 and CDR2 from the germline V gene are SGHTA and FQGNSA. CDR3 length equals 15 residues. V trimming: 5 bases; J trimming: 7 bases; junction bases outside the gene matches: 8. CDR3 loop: CASSPGTGVSQPQHF. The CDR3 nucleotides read TGTGCCAGCAGCCCCGGGACAGGGGTGAGCCAGCCCCAGCATTTT.

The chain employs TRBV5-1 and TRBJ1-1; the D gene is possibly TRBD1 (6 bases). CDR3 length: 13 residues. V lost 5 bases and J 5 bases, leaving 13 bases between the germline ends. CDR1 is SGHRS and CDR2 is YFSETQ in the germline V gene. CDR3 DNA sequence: TGCGCCAGCAGTTGGGGGCTGAGTACTGAAGCTTTCTTT. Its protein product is CASSWGLSTEAFF.

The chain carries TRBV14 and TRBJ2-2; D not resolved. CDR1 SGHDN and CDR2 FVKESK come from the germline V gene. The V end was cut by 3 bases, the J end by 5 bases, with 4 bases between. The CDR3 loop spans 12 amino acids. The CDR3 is CASSQLTGELFF. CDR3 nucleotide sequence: TGTGCCAGCAGCCAGCTAACCGGGGAGCTGTTTTTT.

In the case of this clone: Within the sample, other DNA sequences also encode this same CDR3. CDR3 DNA: TGTGCCTGTGACAGTTTCCCTCCGAACACCGGGGAGCTGTTTTTT. Residues: CACDSFPPNTGELFF. The rearrangement links TRBV30 to TRBJ2-2, with D perhaps matching TRBD1 (5 bases). From germline, CDR1 is GTSNPN and CDR2 SVGIG (reference sequence). V was clipped by 6 bases and J by 0 bases, with 14 bases between them. The CDR3 is 15 amino acids.

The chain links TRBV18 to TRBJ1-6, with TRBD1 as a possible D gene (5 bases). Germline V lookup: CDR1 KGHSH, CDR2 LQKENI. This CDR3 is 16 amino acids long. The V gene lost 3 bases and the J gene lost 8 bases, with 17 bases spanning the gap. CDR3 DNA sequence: TGTGCCAGCTCACCCACCGTAAGGACACAGCATTCACCCCTCCACTTT. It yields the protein CASSPTVRTQHSPLHF.

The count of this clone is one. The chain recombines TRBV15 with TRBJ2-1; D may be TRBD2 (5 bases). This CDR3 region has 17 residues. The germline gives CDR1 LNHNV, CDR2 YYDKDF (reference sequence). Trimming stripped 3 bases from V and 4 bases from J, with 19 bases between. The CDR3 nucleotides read TGTGCCACCAGCAGCAGGACTGGCGGGCGGCTTTACAATGAGCAGTTCTTC. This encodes CATSSRTGGRLYNEQFF.

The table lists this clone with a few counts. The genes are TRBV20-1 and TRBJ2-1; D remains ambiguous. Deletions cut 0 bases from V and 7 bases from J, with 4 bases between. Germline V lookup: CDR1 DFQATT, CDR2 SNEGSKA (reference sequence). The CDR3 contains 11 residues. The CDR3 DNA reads TGCAGTGCTAGAGATCCGAATGAGCAGTTCTTC. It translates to CSARDPNEQFF.

The CDR3 sequence is CASKPDTGELFF. CDR3 bases: TGTGCCAGCAAACCAGACACCGGGGAGCTGTTTTTT. The genes are TRBV7-3 and TRBJ2-2; D remains unclear. The CDR3 extends over 12 amino acids. V was cut by 7 bases and J by 3 bases, with 6 bases left in between. Germline CDR1 is SGHTA and CDR2 is FQGTGA.

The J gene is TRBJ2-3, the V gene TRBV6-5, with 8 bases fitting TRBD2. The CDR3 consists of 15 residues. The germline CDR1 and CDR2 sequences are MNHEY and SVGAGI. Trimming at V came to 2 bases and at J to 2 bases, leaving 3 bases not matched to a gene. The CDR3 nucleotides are TGTGCCAGCAGTTACGCGGGAGGCGACACAGATACGCAGTATTTT. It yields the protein CASSYAGGDTDTQYF.

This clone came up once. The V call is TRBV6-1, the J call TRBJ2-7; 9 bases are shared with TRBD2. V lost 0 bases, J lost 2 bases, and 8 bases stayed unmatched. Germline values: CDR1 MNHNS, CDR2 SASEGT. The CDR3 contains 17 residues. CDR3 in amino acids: CASSEAAASGVTYEQYF. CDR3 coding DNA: TGTGCCAGCAGTGAAGCGGCTGCTAGCGGGGTGACCTACGAGCAGTACTTC.

The CDR3 nucleotides read TGTGCCAGCAGCTTAGGTTTTGCGGAGACCCAGTACTTC. Encoded protein: CASSLGFAETQYF. The chain links TRBV7-2 to TRBJ2-5; D ambiguous. The CDR3 consists of 13 residues. The V gene lost 1 base and the J gene lost 5 bases, with 8 bases spanning the gap. The germline V gene encodes CDR1 SGHTA and CDR2 FQGNSA.

CDR3 sequence (DNA): TGTGCCAGCACCCCGACTAGGGGCGGTGGAAACACCATATATTTT. Its translation: CASTPTRGGGNTIYF. The J gene is TRBJ1-3, the V gene TRBV28; possibly TRBD1 for D (5 bases). CDR1 is MDHEN and CDR2 is SYDVKM in the germline V gene. The CDR3 is 15 amino acids. V was shortened by 7 bases and J by 3 bases, with 16 bases between the two germline ends.

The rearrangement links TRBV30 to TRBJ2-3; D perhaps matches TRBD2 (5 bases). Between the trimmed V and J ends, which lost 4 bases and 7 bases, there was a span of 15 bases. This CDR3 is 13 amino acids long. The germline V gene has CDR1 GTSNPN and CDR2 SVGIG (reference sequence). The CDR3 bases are TGTGCCTGGACCAACGGACTGGTATATACGCAGTATTTT. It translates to CAWTNGLVYTQYF.

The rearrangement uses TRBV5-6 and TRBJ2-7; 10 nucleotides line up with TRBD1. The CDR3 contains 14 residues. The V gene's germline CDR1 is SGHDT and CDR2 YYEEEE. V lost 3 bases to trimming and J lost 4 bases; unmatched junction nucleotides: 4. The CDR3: CASSWDRGRYEQYF. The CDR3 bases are TGTGCCAGCAGCTGGGACAGGGGTCGGTACGAGCAGTACTTC.

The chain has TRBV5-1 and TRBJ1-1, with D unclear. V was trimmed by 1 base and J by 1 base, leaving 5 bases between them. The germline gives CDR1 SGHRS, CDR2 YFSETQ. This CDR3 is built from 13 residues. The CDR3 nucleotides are TGCGCCAGCAGCTTGATCCGGAACACTGAAGCTTTCTTT. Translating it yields CASSLIRNTEAFF.

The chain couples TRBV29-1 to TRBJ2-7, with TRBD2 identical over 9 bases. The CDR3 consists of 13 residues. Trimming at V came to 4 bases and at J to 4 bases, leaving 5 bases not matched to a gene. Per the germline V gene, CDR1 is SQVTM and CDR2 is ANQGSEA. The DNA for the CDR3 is TGCAGCGTTGCTTCTAGCGGGATATACGAGCAGTACTTC. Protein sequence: CSVASSGIYEQYF.

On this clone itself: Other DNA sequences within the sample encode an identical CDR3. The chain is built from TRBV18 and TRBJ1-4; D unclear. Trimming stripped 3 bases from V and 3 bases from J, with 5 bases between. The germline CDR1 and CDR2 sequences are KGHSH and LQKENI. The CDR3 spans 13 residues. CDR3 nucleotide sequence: TGTGCCAGCTCACCCGGGGCTAATGAAAAACTGTTTTTT. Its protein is CASSPGANEKLFF.

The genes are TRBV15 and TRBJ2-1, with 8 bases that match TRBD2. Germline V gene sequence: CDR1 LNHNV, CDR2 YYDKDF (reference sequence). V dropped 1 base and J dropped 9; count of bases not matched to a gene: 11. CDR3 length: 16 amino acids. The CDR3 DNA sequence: TGTGCCACCAGCAGAGGTCCGGGACTAGAATCCCCTGAGCAGTTCTTC. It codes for CATSRGPGLESPEQFF.